The sequence of this T cell receptor beta chain was determined in a study of OX40 agonist ivuxolimab in advanced cancers. This clone was counted once. With baseline, cycle 4 day 1, and cycle 7 day 1 as timepoints, blood was sampled. Some clones are missing from TCRdb's copy, which holds only in-frame ones; the method was immunoSEQ multiplex PCR. The sample holds 58,000 or so clones, around four fifths seen once. V lost 0 bases, J lost 4 bases, and 12 bases lay in between. In germline, CDR1 is KGHSH, CDR2 LQKENI. This CDR3 has 15 residues. The V and J genes are TRBV18 and TRBJ1-2; the D gene is possibly TRBD1 (6 bases). This sample comprised CD4+ or CD8+ T cells sorted from blood, obtained in a trial of the OX40 agonist ivuxolimab. This clonotype was obtained from an adult with an advanced solid tumor such as melanoma, head and neck, liver or kidney cancer. DNA for the CDR3: TGTGCCAGCTCACCACCCCGGGGGCCGTCCTATGGCTACACCTTC. Its translation is CASSPPRGPSYGYTF.